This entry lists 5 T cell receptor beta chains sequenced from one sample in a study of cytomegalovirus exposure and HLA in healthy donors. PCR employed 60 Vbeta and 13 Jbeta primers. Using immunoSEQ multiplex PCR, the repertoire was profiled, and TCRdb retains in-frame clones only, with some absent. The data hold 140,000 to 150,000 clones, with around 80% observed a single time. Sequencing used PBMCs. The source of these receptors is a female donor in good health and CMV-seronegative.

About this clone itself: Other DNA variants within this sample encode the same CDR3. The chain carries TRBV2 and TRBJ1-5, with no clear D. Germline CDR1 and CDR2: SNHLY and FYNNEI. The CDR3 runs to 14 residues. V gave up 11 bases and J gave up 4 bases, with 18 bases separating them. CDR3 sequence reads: CAVAADFGNQPQHF. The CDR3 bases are TGTGCCGTGGCTGCGGACTTCGGTAATCAGCCCCAGCATTTT.

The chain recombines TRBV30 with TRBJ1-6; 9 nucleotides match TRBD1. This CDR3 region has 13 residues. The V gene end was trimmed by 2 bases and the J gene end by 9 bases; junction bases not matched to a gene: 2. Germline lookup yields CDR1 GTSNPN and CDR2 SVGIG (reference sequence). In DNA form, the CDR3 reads TGTGCCTGGAGTACGACAGGGGGTTCACCCCTCCACTTT. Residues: CAWSTTGGSPLHF.

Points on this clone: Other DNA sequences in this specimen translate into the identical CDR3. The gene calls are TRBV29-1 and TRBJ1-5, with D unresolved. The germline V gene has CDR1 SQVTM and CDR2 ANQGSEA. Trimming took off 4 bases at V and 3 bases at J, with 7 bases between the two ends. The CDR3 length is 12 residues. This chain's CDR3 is CSVGSSNQPQHF. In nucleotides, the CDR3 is TGCAGCGTTGGGAGTTCCAATCAGCCCCAGCATTTT.

In nucleotides, the CDR3 is TGCAGCGCAACAGGGGGTTATGAGCAGTTCTTC. Translating it yields CSATGGYEQFF. This chain uses TRBV29-1 with TRBJ2-1, with TRBD1 identical over 8 bases. CDR3 size: 11 residues. Trimming removed 7 bases from V and 8 bases from J; junction bases left unmatched: 4. In germline, CDR1 is SQVTM, CDR2 ANQGSEA.

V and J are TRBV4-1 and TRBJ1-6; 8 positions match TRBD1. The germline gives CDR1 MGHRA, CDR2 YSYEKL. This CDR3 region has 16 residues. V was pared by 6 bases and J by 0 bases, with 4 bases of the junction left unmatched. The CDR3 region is CASRTGASSYNSPLHF. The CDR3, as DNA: TGCGCCAGCAGGACAGGGGCGAGCTCCTATAATTCACCCCTCCACTTT.